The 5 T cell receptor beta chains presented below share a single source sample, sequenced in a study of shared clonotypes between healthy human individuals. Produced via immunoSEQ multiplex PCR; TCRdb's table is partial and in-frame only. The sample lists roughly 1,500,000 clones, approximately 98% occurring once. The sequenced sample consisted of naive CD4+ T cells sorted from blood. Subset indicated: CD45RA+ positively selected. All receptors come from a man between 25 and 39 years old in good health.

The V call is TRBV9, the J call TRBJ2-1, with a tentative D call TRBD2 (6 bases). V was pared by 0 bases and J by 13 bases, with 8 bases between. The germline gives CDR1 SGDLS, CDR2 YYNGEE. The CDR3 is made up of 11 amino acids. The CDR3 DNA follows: TGTGCCAGCAGCGTAGCCGGGACTCAGTTCTTC. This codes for CASSVAGTQFF.

DNA of the CDR3: TGTGCCAGCAGCCTCAGATGGGGGGCTGAAGCTTTCTTT. Its translation: CASSLRWGAEAFF. V and J are TRBV7-2 and TRBJ1-1, with D maybe TRBD1 (5 bases). Germline V gene data show CDR1 as SGHTA and CDR2 as FQGNSA. Between the trimmed V and J ends, which lost 5 bases and 6 bases, there was a span of 13 bases. The CDR3 spans 13 residues.

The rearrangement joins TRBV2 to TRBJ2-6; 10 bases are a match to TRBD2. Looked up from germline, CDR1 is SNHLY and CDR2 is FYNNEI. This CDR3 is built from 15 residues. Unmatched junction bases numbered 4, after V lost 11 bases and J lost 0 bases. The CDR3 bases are TGTGCCGGAGCGGGAGGGAGCTCTGGGGCCAACGTCCTGACTTTC. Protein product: CAGAGGSSGANVLTF.

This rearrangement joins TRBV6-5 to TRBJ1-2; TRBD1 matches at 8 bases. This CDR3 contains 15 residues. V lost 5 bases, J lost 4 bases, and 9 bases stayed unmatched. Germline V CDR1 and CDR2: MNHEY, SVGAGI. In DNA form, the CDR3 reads TGTGCCAGCAGTAAAAAAGAAACAGGGGGCTATGGCTACACCTTC. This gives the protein CASSKKETGGYGYTF.

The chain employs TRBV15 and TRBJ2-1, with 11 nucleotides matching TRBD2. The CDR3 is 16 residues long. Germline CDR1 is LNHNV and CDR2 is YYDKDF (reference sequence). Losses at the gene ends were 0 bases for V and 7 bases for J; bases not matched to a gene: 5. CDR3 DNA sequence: TGTGCCACCAGCAGAGATAGGGGACTAGCGGTAAATGAGCAGTTCTTC. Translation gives CATSRDRGLAVNEQFF.